These 29 T cell receptor beta chains came from one sample sequenced in a study of glioma-infiltrating T cells after dendritic cell vaccination. Time point meaning: after dendritic cell vaccination, including at tumor progression/relapse. Assay: immunoSEQ multiplex PCR; the TCRdb copy retains only in-frame clones and omits some. The sample lists 91,000 or so clones; around 80% were seen once. The input for sequencing was blood, taken after dendritic cell vaccination. These receptors all stem from a human donor with glioblastoma.

The chain joins TRBV11-2 to TRBJ2-1, with D possibly matching TRBD1 (7 bases). This CDR3 contains 15 residues. Germline CDR1 SGHAT, CDR2 FQNNGV. Trimming took 6 bases from V and 5 from J, leaving 17 bases between them. CDR3 sequence reads: CASSIQGGRDNEQFF. The CDR3 region has the DNA TGTGCCAGCAGTATTCAGGGGGGCCGCGACAATGAGCAGTTCTTC.

The chain employs TRBV27 and TRBJ2-1; 9 nucleotides line up with TRBD1. Germline V gene sequence: CDR1 MNHEY, CDR2 SMNVEV (reference sequence). The trim removed 5 bases at V and 2 bases at J, leaving 7 bases unmatched. The CDR3 has 16 residues. CDR3 sequence: CASSVGQGIPYNEQFF. As DNA, the CDR3 is TGTGCCAGCAGTGTAGGACAGGGGATCCCCTACAATGAGCAGTTCTTC.

V and J are TRBV30 and TRBJ1-1, with 8 bases lining up with TRBD1. The germline V gene has CDR1 GTSNPN and CDR2 SVGIG (reference sequence). The CDR3 runs to 13 residues. V was clipped by 5 bases and J by 6 bases; unmatched bases: 8. The CDR3 DNA is TGTGCCTGGGACAGGGGAGAATGGGCTGAAGCTTTCTTT. Translation gives CAWDRGEWAEAFF.

The chain combines TRBV14 with TRBJ1-4; TRBD1 might be the D (5 bases). The CDR3 extends over 15 amino acids. Germline CDR1 SGHDN, CDR2 FVKESK. V was pared by 2 bases and J by 8 bases, with 15 bases between. CDR3 sequence: CASSQRRGTKEKLFF. The CDR3 nucleotides read TGTGCCAGCAGCCAACGAAGGGGCACCAAGGAAAAACTGTTTTTT.

This clone came up a few times. J is TRBJ2-7 and V is TRBV18; D may be TRBD2 (5 bases). Germline CDR1 reads KGHSH; CDR2 reads LQKENI. V was pared by 3 bases and J by 3 bases, with 12 bases between. The CDR3 contains 14 residues. CDR3 coding DNA: TGTGCCAGCTCACCGGGCGGGCAAGTCTACGAGCAGTACTTC. It encodes CASSPGGQVYEQYF.

V usage is TRBV6-6 and J usage is TRBJ2-3; D possibly corresponds to TRBD2 (6 bases). The germline V and J ends were trimmed by 6 bases and 2 bases, with 12 bases remaining between them. The CDR3 length is 14 residues. Germline CDR1 and CDR2: MNHNY and SVGAGI (reference sequence). The CDR3 DNA sequence: TGTGCCAGCAGGAGAGCGGGCCCCACAGATACGCAGTATTTT. Protein: CASRRAGPTDTQYF.

The rearrangement uses TRBV7-3 and TRBJ2-7; 7 nucleotides align to TRBD2. V trimming: 3 bases; J trimming: 0 bases; junction bases outside the gene matches: 11. This CDR3 is built from 17 residues. Germline V gene data show CDR1 as SGHTA and CDR2 as FQGTGA. CDR3 residues: CASSFGGSDGDSYEQYF. The CDR3 bases are TGTGCCAGCAGCTTCGGGGGGTCTGACGGGGACTCCTACGAGCAGTACTTC.

The chain recombines TRBV5-1 with TRBJ2-3; TRBD2 matches 9 bases. Trimming at V came to 4 bases and at J to 2 bases, leaving 8 bases not matched to a gene. CDR1 and CDR2 from the germline V gene are SGHRS and YFSETQ. The CDR3 has 16 residues. CDR3 sequence (DNA): TGCGCCAGCAGCCCCGGGACTAGCAGAAACACAGATACGCAGTATTTT. Translating it yields CASSPGTSRNTDTQYF.

The chain carries TRBV7-6 and TRBJ2-3; D is perhaps TRBD1 (5 bases). Germline assignment: CDR1 SGHVS and CDR2 FNYEAQ. V shed 4 bases and J shed 5 bases, with 13 bases lying between them. The CDR3 consists of 14 residues. This CDR3 is CASSSYGARDTQYF. In DNA form, the CDR3 reads TGTGCCAGCAGCTCATATGGGGCCCGAGATACGCAGTATTTT.

The V call is TRBV5-8, the J call TRBJ2-3; D might be TRBD1 (5 bases). The CDR3 is made up of 14 amino acids. V was trimmed by 1 base and J by 2 bases, leaving 8 bases between them. Germline CDR1 SGHTS, CDR2 YDEGEE. Here the CDR3 DNA reads TGTGCCAGCAGCTTGTTGGGGCCCACAGATACGCAGTATTTT. Protein product: CASSLLGPTDTQYF.

The chain is built from TRBV10-3 and TRBJ2-5, with D uncertain. The CDR3 is made up of 11 amino acids. Per the germline V gene, CDR1 is ENHRY and CDR2 is SYGVKD. Trimming shortened V by 11 bases and J by 2 bases, and 9 bases separated the two germline ends. Here the CDR3 reads CAVWAQETQYF. The CDR3 nucleotides read TGTGCCGTTTGGGCACAAGAGACCCAGTACTTC.

This chain joins TRBV19 and TRBJ1-5, with 7 bases that match TRBD1. J lost 1 base, V lost 6 bases, and 6 bases had no gene match. There are 15 residues in the CDR3. Germline CDR1 and CDR2: LNHDA and SQIVND (reference sequence). The CDR3 loop is CASRTGSGSNQPQHF. DNA for the CDR3: TGTGCCAGTAGGACAGGGAGCGGGAGCAATCAGCCCCAGCATTTT. Looking up the rest from reference TRBV19 and TRBJ1-5 gives the full variable domain: DGGITQSPKYLFRKEGQNVTLSCEQNLNHDAMYWYRQDPGQGLRLIYYSQIVNDFQKGDIAEGYSVSREKKESFPLTVTSAQKNPTAFYLCASRTGSGSNQPQHFGDGTRLSIL.

V is TRBV5-8 and J is TRBJ2-3, with D maybe TRBD1 (5 bases). The ends were cut back, 0 bases at V and 4 bases at J, with 12 bases in the middle. Germline assignment: CDR1 SGHTS and CDR2 YDEGEE. This CDR3 has 15 amino acids. In nucleotides, the CDR3 is TGTGCCAGCAGCTTGGGATGGGGCTTAGCAGATACGCAGTATTTT. Amino acids: CASSLGWGLADTQYF.

The chain uses TRBV6-1 and TRBJ2-7; possibly TRBD1 for D (6 bases). The V and J ends lost 6 bases and 0 bases respectively, with 15 bases between them. The length of the CDR3 is 15 residues. Germline lookup yields CDR1 MNHNS and CDR2 SASEGT. In nucleotides, the CDR3 is TGTGCCAGCAGGGTGGACAGTCTAGTCTCCTACGAGCAGTACTTC. It translates to CASRVDSLVSYEQYF.

This clone has a handful of counts. The chain employs TRBV5-5 and TRBJ2-1; the match to TRBD1 covers 7 bases. Germline V gene sequence: CDR1 SGHKS, CDR2 YYEKEE (reference sequence). The CDR3 spans 14 residues. Trimming took 1 base from V and 7 from J; bases not matched to a gene: 5. The CDR3 bases are TGTGCCAGCAGCTTGCCGGCCAGGGGGAATGAGCAGTTCTTC. Residues: CASSLPARGNEQFF.

The chain couples TRBV30 to TRBJ1-4, with 10 nucleotides matching TRBD1. After removal of 5 bases from V and 7 bases from J, the junction contained 4 bases not matched to a gene. CDR1 GTSNPN and CDR2 SVGIG come from the germline V gene (reference sequence). This CDR3 has 13 amino acids. The CDR3 protein is CAWARQGAEKLFF. The CDR3 DNA sequence: TGTGCCTGGGCCCGACAGGGGGCTGAAAAACTGTTTTTT.

The genes are TRBV11-2 and TRBJ1-5, with 10 positions matching TRBD1. The CDR3 consists of 15 residues. The germline V gene has CDR1 SGHAT and CDR2 FQNNGV. V lost 5 bases, J lost 4 bases, and 5 bases stayed unmatched. In DNA, the CDR3 is TGTGCCAGCAGCGGGGGGACAGGGGAGAATCAGCCCCAGCATTTT. Its protein product is CASSGGTGENQPQHF.

This clone was detected only a few times. This rearrangement joins TRBV5-1 to TRBJ1-1, with D unclear. The V and J ends lost 0 bases and 9 bases respectively, with 9 bases between them. The V gene's germline CDR1 is SGHRS and CDR2 YFSETQ. CDR3 size: 12 residues. CDR3 loop: CASSLDGKQAFF. CDR3 bases: TGCGCCAGCAGCTTGGATGGCAAACAAGCTTTCTTT.

The genes are TRBV9 and TRBJ1-6, with D perhaps matching TRBD1 (5 bases). Trimming left V 3 bases short and J 4 bases short, with 11 bases between. This CDR3 contains 15 residues. Germline assignment: CDR1 SGDLS and CDR2 YYNGEE. The CDR3 bases are TGTGCCAGCAGCGGGGGCCGGTCTTATAATTCACCCCTCCACTTT. Protein product: CASSGGRSYNSPLHF.

The chain employs TRBV6-1 and TRBJ1-2, with a possible D match to TRBD1 (6 bases). Germline V gene data show CDR1 as MNHNS and CDR2 as SASEGT. The CDR3 has 12 amino acids. Trimming took off 6 bases at V and 8 bases at J, with 13 bases between the two ends. Here the CDR3 reads CASSPDRRGYTF. In DNA form, the CDR3 reads TGTGCCAGCAGCCCAGACAGGCGGGGCTACACCTTC.

DNA of the CDR3: TGTGCCAGCAGCCGCACAGGGGTGGGAGCTGGAAACACCATATATTTT. It specifies CASSRTGVGAGNTIYF. The chain joins TRBV7-2 to TRBJ1-3, with 7 bases identical to TRBD1. The V gene's germline CDR1 is SGHTA and CDR2 FQGNSA. There are 16 residues in the CDR3. V lost 5 bases, J lost 2 bases, and 9 bases stayed unmatched. The variable domain in full, with the rest retrieved from reference TRBV7-2 and TRBJ1-3, is GAGVSQSPSNKVTEKGKDVELRCDPISGHTALYWYRQSLGQGLEFLIYFQGNSAPDKSGLPSDRFSAERTGGSVSTLTIQRTQQEDSAVYLCASSRTGVGAGNTIYFGEGSWLTVV.

CDR3: CASSGGALAGTGELFF. The CDR3 nucleotides read TGTGCCAGCAGCGGAGGAGCGCTAGCGGGGACCGGGGAGCTGTTTTTT. The chain couples TRBV9 to TRBJ2-2; 9 nucleotides align to TRBD2. V lost 3 bases to trimming and J lost 5 bases; unmatched junction nucleotides: 8. Looked up from germline, CDR1 is SGDLS and CDR2 is YYNGEE. The CDR3 extends over 16 amino acids.

This chain connects TRBV4-2 to TRBJ2-5, with D hard to call. Trimming pared 0 bases from V and 10 bases from J, leaving 12 bases between. Germline loops: CDR1 LGHNA, CDR2 YNFKEQ. This CDR3 has 13 residues. CDR3 sequence (DNA): TGTGCCAGCAGCCAAGATCGGCTAGGTATCCAGTACTTC. Its protein is CASSQDRLGIQYF.

This clone was seen a single time. The chain has TRBV4-1 and TRBJ1-2; 7 nucleotides align to TRBD1. CDR3 length: 18 residues. Germline assignment: CDR1 MGHRA and CDR2 YSYEKL. With V trimmed by 0 bases and J by 3 bases, 13 bases remained unmatched. The CDR3 spells CASSQDPGQAKFDYGYTF. CDR3 in DNA: TGCGCCAGCAGCCAAGACCCCGGACAGGCCAAGTTCGACTATGGCTACACCTTC.

This clone appeared a few times. CDR3 region: CASSPGNYGYTF. The CDR3, as DNA: TGTGCCAGCAGTCCGGGTAACTATGGCTACACCTTC. The chain recombines TRBV6-5 with TRBJ1-2, with D hard to call. Germline-derived CDR1 and CDR2 are MNHEY and SVGAGI. V was cut by 5 bases and J by 1 base, with 5 bases left in between. The length of the CDR3 is 12 residues.

The chain uses TRBV7-8 and TRBJ1-1; weak D call: TRBD1 (6 bases). The V end was cut by 8 bases, the J end by 5 bases, with 12 bases between. Germline V gene sequence: CDR1 SGHVS, CDR2 FQNEAQ. The CDR3 contains 12 residues. CDR3 coding DNA: TGTGCCAGCGGGAGGGGGTGGACTGAAGCTTTCTTT. Its protein is CASGRGWTEAFF.

The J gene is TRBJ2-1, the V gene TRBV5-1, with D tentatively TRBD2 (6 bases). Germline values: CDR1 SGHRS, CDR2 YFSETQ. The CDR3 spans 14 residues. V was shortened by 7 bases and J by 2 bases, with 13 bases between the two germline ends. As DNA, the CDR3 is TGCGCCAGCGGTCCGGGAGTGCCCTACAATGAGCAGTTCTTC. Protein product: CASGPGVPYNEQFF.

A few counts support this clone. The chain links TRBV7-9 to TRBJ1-2, with D perhaps matching TRBD1 (5 bases). CDR3 length: 12 residues. The ends were cut back, 5 bases at V and 2 bases at J, with 6 bases in the middle. Germline CDR1 and CDR2: SEHNR and FQNEAQ (reference sequence). CDR3 residues: CASSPGNYGYTF. Here the CDR3 DNA reads TGTGCCAGCAGCCCAGGGAACTATGGCTACACCTTC.

This clone came up a few times. The V gene is TRBV5-1, the J gene TRBJ2-7; weak D call: TRBD1 (5 bases). V was cut by 5 bases and J by 5 bases, with 14 bases left in between. From germline, CDR1 is SGHRS and CDR2 YFSETQ. There are 13 residues in the CDR3. The CDR3: CASSYQGTHEQYF. CDR3 DNA: TGCGCCAGCAGTTACCAGGGAACCCACGAGCAGTACTTC.